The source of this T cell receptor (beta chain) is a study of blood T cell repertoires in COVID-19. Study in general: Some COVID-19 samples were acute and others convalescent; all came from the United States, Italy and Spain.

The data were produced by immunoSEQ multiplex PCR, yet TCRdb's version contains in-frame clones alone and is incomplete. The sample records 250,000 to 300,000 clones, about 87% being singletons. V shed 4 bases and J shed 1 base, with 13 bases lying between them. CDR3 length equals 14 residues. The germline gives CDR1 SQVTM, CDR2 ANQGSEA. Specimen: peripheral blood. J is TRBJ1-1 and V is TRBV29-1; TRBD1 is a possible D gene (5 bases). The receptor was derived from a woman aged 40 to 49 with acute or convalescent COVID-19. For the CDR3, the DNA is TGCAGCGTTGCTCAGGGCCCCTCGAACACTGAAGCTTTCTTT. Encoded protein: CSVAQGPSNTEAFF.